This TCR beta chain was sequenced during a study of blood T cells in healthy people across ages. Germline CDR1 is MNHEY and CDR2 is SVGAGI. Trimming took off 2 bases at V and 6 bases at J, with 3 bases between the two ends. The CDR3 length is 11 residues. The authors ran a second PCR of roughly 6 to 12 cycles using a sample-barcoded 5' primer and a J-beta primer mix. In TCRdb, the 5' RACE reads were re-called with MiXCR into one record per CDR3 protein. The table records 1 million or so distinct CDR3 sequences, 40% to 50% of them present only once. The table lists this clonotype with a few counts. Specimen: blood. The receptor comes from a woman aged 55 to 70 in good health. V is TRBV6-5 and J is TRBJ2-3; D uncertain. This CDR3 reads CASSYVDTQYF. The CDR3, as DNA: TGTGCCAGCAGTTACGTGGATACGCAGTATTTT.